The T cell receptor beta chain described here comes from a study of blood T cell repertoires in COVID-19. Across the study: The United States, Italy and Spain provided the acute and convalescent COVID-19 samples.

Participants spanned ages about 18 to 89 years and resided in some 22 US areas. Cohort placement rested on clinical history that participants reported themselves. Symptom resolution, clearance, or two negative PCRs marked donors in Cohort 3 as recovered. Germline CDR1 reads SEHNR; CDR2 reads FQNEAQ (reference sequence). The CDR3 spans 12 residues. V lost 4 bases, J lost 3 bases, and 7 bases lay in between. Sequencing was performed with immunoSEQ multiplex PCR; in TCRdb, only in-frame clones are kept and a portion is missing. The sample records more than 450,000 clones, approximately 86% being singletons.

The chain employs TRBV7-9 and TRBJ2-7, with D possibly TRBD2 on 6 matching bases. Sequencing used PBMCs or T cells enriched from blood (not recorded which). This receptor was obtained from a woman between 18 and 30 years old who had recovered from COVID-19. CDR3 region: CASSSGVYEQYF. DNA for the CDR3: TGTGCCAGCAGCTCGGGGGTCTACGAGCAGTACTTC.